This T cell receptor (beta chain) is drawn from a study of cytotoxic CD8 clonotypes in ibrutinib-treated CLL. Some clones are missing from TCRdb's copy, which holds only in-frame ones; the method was immunoSEQ multiplex PCR. The sample lists some 76,000 clones, approximately 82% occurring once. Cryopreserved PBMCs yielded approximately 1.9 micrograms of genomic DNA for TCR beta libraries. The V gene end was trimmed by 1 base and the J gene end by 6 bases; junction bases not matched to a gene: 12. Germline V gene data show CDR1 as SEHNR and CDR2 as FQNEAQ (reference sequence). CDR3 length equals 17 residues. General study points: Higher clonality was seen at ibrutinib response and a return toward baseline at progression. Baseline levels of clonality went above those of age-matched healthy donors and moved with circulating CD8+ T-cell counts. Among the clonotypes, public ones were uncommon and contracted or held stable on treatment.

This clone occurred once. Its antigen is currently unknown. The material was PBMCs, obtained after 24 months of ibrutinib treatment. The receptor's source is a human donor with chronic lymphocytic leukemia. The chain combines TRBV7-9 with TRBJ1-1; TRBD1 matches at 9 bases. CDR3: CASSLGGGTGTRAEAFF. DNA of the CDR3: TGTGCCAGCAGCTTAGGGGGAGGGACAGGGACGCGCGCTGAAGCTTTCTTT.